A single sample gave rise to the 16 T cell receptor beta chains below, sequenced in a study of response to subunit inactivated influenza vaccine (dated by TCRdb to the late 2010s). Libraries were constructed by RT-PCR. Sequencing used an Illumina HiSeq 2500. The raw public reads went through TCRdb reprocessing: fastp at Q25, MiXCR clone calling, in-frame beta chains kept. CDR3 protein duplicates are merged, each entry listing the most common genes and DNA. Present in this sample are hundreds of thousands of distinct CDR3 sequences, roughly 20% of which were seen just once. 11% of the sample rests with the top ten. The sequencing here drew on PBMCs from blood, taken 5 to 6 days after vaccination. These receptors were obtained from a middle-aged man who received an inactivated influenza vaccine. Donor details come from another sample of the same person, matched by shared clones.

There are many counts of this clonotype. The V call is TRBV6-5, the J call TRBJ2-5; 10 nucleotides match TRBD1. CDR3 length equals 15 residues. The V gene's germline CDR1 is MNHEY and CDR2 SVGAGI. V was pared by 3 bases and J by 4 bases, with 5 bases of the junction left unmatched. The CDR3 sequence: CASSYPGTGVETQYF. CDR3 nucleotide sequence: TGTGCCAGCAGTTATCCCGGGACAGGGGTAGAGACCCAGTACTTC.

This chain joins TRBV6-1 and TRBJ2-3; D is ambiguous. The germline V and J ends were trimmed by 10 bases and 2 bases, with 10 bases remaining between them. Germline CDR1 reads MNHNS; CDR2 reads SASEGT. The CDR3 consists of 12 residues. The CDR3 region has the DNA TGTGCCACCGCATACAACACAGATACGCAGTATTTT. This encodes CATAYNTDTQYF.

There are many counts of this clonotype. This sequence joins TRBV12-3 or TRBV12-4 and TRBJ2-1, with 8 bases identical to TRBD2. The CDR3 has 14 amino acids. V lost 2 bases to trimming and J lost 4 bases; unmatched junction nucleotides: 1. For the CDR3, the DNA is TGTGCCAGCAGTTTAAGCGGGGGTTACAATGAGCAGTTCTTC. Translating it yields CASSLSGGYNEQFF.

The chain uses TRBV18 and TRBJ2-1; TRBD1 aligns across 10 bases. The CDR3 loop spans 14 amino acids. V dropped 3 bases and J dropped 7; count of bases not matched to a gene: 3. CDR1 is KGHSH, CDR2 LQKENI, per germline. The CDR3 nucleotides read TGTGCCAGCTCACCCCGACAGGGGGCGAATGAGCAGTTCTTC. It is translated as CASSPRQGANEQFF.

This chain connects TRBV5-6 to TRBJ2-7; no reliable D call. This CDR3 spans 13 amino acids. The ends were cut back, 2 bases at V and 2 bases at J, with 8 bases in the middle. Germline CDR1 reads SGHDT; CDR2 reads YYEEEE. Written as DNA, the CDR3 is TGTGCCAGCAGCTTCGGAGCTACCTACGAGCAGTACTTC. It translates to CASSFGATYEQYF.

This clonotype was observed a few times. This chain uses TRBV7-2 with TRBJ2-5, with TRBD1 matching 8 bases. This CDR3 spans 15 amino acids. From germline, CDR1 is SGHTA and CDR2 FQGNSA. V shed 4 bases, J shed 4 bases, and the junction held 8 bases outside the gene matches. The CDR3 DNA follows: TGTGCCAGCAGCTGGAAGACAGGGGCGGGAGAGACCCAGTACTTC. It is translated as CASSWKTGAGETQYF.

The gene calls are TRBV7-2 and TRBJ1-1, with D hard to call. This CDR3 contains 14 residues. The ends were cut back, 1 base at V and 0 bases at J, with 6 bases in the middle. CDR1 and CDR2 from the germline V gene are SGHTA and FQGNSA. Written as DNA, the CDR3 is TGTGCCAGCAGCTTAGGTCTTCTGAACACTGAAGCTTTCTTT. Amino acids: CASSLGLLNTEAFF.

This chain links TRBV7-2 with TRBJ2-7; D gene uncertain. The V and J ends lost 0 bases and 3 bases respectively, with 9 bases between them. This CDR3 is built from 14 residues. Germline CDR1 SGHTA, CDR2 FQGNSA. As DNA, the CDR3 is TGTGCCAGCAGCTTAGCTCACGGATACTACGAGCAGTACTTC. Translating gives CASSLAHGYYEQYF.

This clonotype has a handful of counts. This chain joins TRBV20-1 and TRBJ1-1, with a tentative D call TRBD1 (5 bases). The CDR3 loop spans 11 amino acids. Germline V CDR1 and CDR2: DFQATT, SNEGSKA (reference sequence). The V and J ends lost 1 base and 6 bases respectively, with 6 bases between them. CDR3 in amino acids: CSARGGAEAFF. Written as DNA, the CDR3 is TGCAGTGCTAGAGGAGGGGCTGAAGCTTTCTTT.

This clonotype was seen only a few times. This chain links TRBV6-1 with TRBJ1-5; D not resolved. Trimming stripped 5 bases from V and 8 bases from J, with 10 bases between. Per the germline V gene, CDR1 is MNHNS and CDR2 is SASEGT. The CDR3 runs 12 residues. The CDR3 sequence is CASSPLNEPQHF. In DNA form, the CDR3 reads TGTGCCAGCAGTCCCCTTAATGAGCCCCAGCATTTT.

The chain links TRBV12-3 or TRBV12-4 to TRBJ1-5; D remains ambiguous. With 6 bases removed from V and 4 bases from J, the gap between germline ends came to 7 bases. The CDR3 consists of 12 residues. The CDR3 region is CASRTLNQPQHF. The DNA for the CDR3 is TGTGCCAGCAGGACCCTGAATCAGCCCCAGCATTTT.

There are a few counts of this clonotype. The chain has TRBV5-1 and TRBJ2-2, with TRBD2 matching 12 bases. In germline, CDR1 is SGHRS, CDR2 YFSETQ. The trim removed 4 bases at V and 1 base at J, leaving 8 bases unmatched. This CDR3 has 18 residues. The CDR3 here is CASSAPGTSGRNTGELFF. The CDR3 DNA follows: TGCGCCAGCAGCGCGCCCGGGACTAGCGGGCGGAACACCGGGGAGCTGTTTTTT.

This chain connects TRBV20-1 to TRBJ1-2; D is unresolved. Germline V gene lookup returns CDR1 DFQATT and CDR2 SNEGSKA (reference sequence). The CDR3 is 14 amino acids. V gave up 2 bases and J gave up 0 bases, with 10 bases separating them. CDR3 nucleotides: TGCAGTGCTAGAACAGACTATCCTAACTATGGCTACACCTTC. Encoded protein: CSARTDYPNYGYTF.

This clonotype was seen more than once but under ten times. J is TRBJ2-7 and V is TRBV6-5; 12 bases fit TRBD2. J gave up 2 bases and V 0 bases, and 8 bases lay outside the gene matches. This CDR3 spans 18 amino acids. Germline V CDR1 and CDR2: MNHEY, SVGAGI. The CDR3 protein is CASSYSWTSGAQTYEQYF. The CDR3 region has the DNA TGTGCCAGCAGTTACTCGTGGACTAGCGGGGCCCAAACCTACGAGCAGTACTTC.

This clonotype has just a few counts. This chain connects TRBV4-3 to TRBJ2-3; D gene ambiguous. V was clipped by 0 bases and J by 3 bases, with 7 bases between them. The CDR3 extends over 14 amino acids. CDR1 is LGHNA and CDR2 is YSLEER in the germline V gene. CDR3 nucleotides: TGCGCCAGCAGCCAAGAACACCGTACAGATACGCAGTATTTT. Its translation: CASSQEHRTDTQYF.

This clonotype was found a few times. This chain links TRBV20-1 with TRBJ1-1; D unclear. The CDR3 runs to 11 residues. Trimming took off 4 bases at V and 0 bases at J, with 3 bases between the two ends. Germline lookup yields CDR1 DFQATT and CDR2 SNEGSKA (reference sequence). CDR3 sequence reads: CSAILNTEAFF. CDR3 nucleotide sequence: TGCAGTGCTATTCTGAACACTGAAGCTTTCTTT.